A single sample is the source of the 26 T cell receptor beta chains below, sequenced in a study of T cells after yellow fever vaccination. One entry per CDR3 protein, called by TCRdb with MiXCR from the 5' RACE reads. The sample contains 230,000 or so distinct CDR3 sequences, approximately 6.7% of which appear only once. The specimen was CD4+ T cells sorted from PBMCs, collected on the day of the yellow fever booster vaccination. These receptors all come from a man aged 30 to 39 who received the YFV17D yellow fever vaccine.

This clonotype was seen repeatedly, ten times or more. This chain joins TRBV28 and TRBJ2-7, with a possible D match to TRBD2 (6 bases). The CDR3 length is 13 residues. Between the trimmed V and J ends, which lost 5 bases and 4 bases, there was a span of 12 bases. Per the germline V gene, CDR1 is MDHEN and CDR2 is SYDVKM. The CDR3 region is CASSGEVQYEQYF. DNA of the CDR3: TGTGCCAGCAGTGGGGAGGTACAATACGAGCAGTACTTC.

This chain joins TRBV20-1 and TRBJ1-4, with D uncertain. This CDR3 contains 12 residues. The ends were cut back, 0 bases at V and 8 bases at J, with 7 bases in the middle. Germline CDR1 reads DFQATT; CDR2 reads SNEGSKA (reference sequence). CDR3 residues: CSARDRREKLFF. In DNA, the CDR3 is TGCAGTGCTAGAGATCGACGGGAAAAACTGTTTTTT.

The genes are TRBV29-1 and TRBJ2-3; no firm D call. Germline V gives CDR1 SQVTM, CDR2 ANQGSEA. Between the trimmed V and J ends, which lost 4 bases and 2 bases, there was a span of 7 bases. This CDR3 is 12 amino acids long. The DNA for the CDR3 is TGCAGCGTTGTTGTCCCCACAGATACGCAGTATTTT. Translation: CSVVVPTDTQYF.

This clonotype has at least ten counts. The V and J genes are TRBV7-9 and TRBJ1-1, with a weak D call TRBD1 (6 bases). Per germline, CDR1 SEHNR and CDR2 FQNEAQ (reference sequence). Trimming left V 5 bases short and J 4 bases short, with 14 bases between. The CDR3 runs 14 residues. Written as DNA, the CDR3 is TGTGCCAGCAGCGAACAGGGCCAGGGCACTGAAGCTTTCTTT. This translates into CASSEQGQGTEAFF. The whole variable domain, remainder taken from reference TRBV7-9 and TRBJ1-1, is DTGVSQNPRHKITKRGQNVTFRCDPISEHNRLYWYRQTLGQGPEFLTYFQNEAQLEKSRLLSDRFSAERPKGSFSTLEIQRTEQGDSAMYLCASSEQGQGTEAFFGQGTRLTVV.

Remarks on this clonotype: This may be a read error, as it is one base from a much larger clone. V is TRBV7-2 and J is TRBJ2-5; tentatively, D is TRBD2 (6 bases). The CDR3 length is 14 residues. From germline, CDR1 is SGHTA and CDR2 FQGNSA. The V gene lost 3 bases and the J gene lost 5 bases, with 13 bases spanning the gap. The CDR3 sequence: CASSLASAHETQYF. The CDR3 nucleotides are TGTGCCAGCAGCTTGGCTAGCGCTCATGAGACCCAGTACTTC. The whole variable domain, remainder taken from reference TRBV7-2 and TRBJ2-5, is GAGVSQSPSNKVTEKGKDVELRCDPISGHTALYWYRQSLGQGLEFLIYFQGNSAPDKSGLPSDRFSAERTGGSVSTLTIQRTQQEDSAVYLCASSLASAHETQYFGPGTRLLVL.

This clonotype came up many times. A read error may account for a junction end that differs from germline. This chain links TRBV7-7 with TRBJ2-3; D perhaps matches TRBD1 (6 bases). Germline V gives CDR1 SSHAT, CDR2 FNYEAQ (reference sequence). The CDR3 runs 13 residues. CDR3 loop: CASSWDTTDTQYF. CDR3 nucleotide sequence: TGTGCTAGCAGCTGGGACACCACAGATACGCAGTATTTT.

V is TRBV25-1 and J is TRBJ2-7; the D gene is possibly TRBD2 (6 bases). The CDR3 has 12 residues. Looked up from germline, CDR1 is MGHDK and CDR2 is SYGVNS. The CDR3 region is CVLGSGAYEQYF. The CDR3 DNA sequence: TGTGTCCTCGGGAGTGGGGCCTACGAGCAGTACTTC.

This chain joins TRBV4-2 and TRBJ1-5; no clear D. CDR3 length equals 15 residues. Trimming took 0 bases from V and 9 from J, leaving 15 bases between them. Germline V gene data show CDR1 as LGHNA and CDR2 as YNFKEQ. CDR3 nucleotides: TGTGCCAGCAGCCAAGAGGAGTCAGGCTCTGGGCCCCAGCATTTT. It is translated as CASSQEESGSGPQHF.

There are many counts of this clonotype. The V call is TRBV11-2, the J call TRBJ2-5, with 10 bases aligning to TRBD2. The germline V gene has CDR1 SGHAT and CDR2 FQNNGV. J gave up 0 bases and V 3 bases, and 10 bases lay outside the gene matches. The CDR3 length is 18 residues. The CDR3 spells CASSFRTSGRSDQETQYF. The CDR3 nucleotides are TGTGCCAGCAGCTTCAGGACTAGCGGAAGATCGGACCAAGAGACCCAGTACTTC.

The V gene is TRBV11-2, the J gene TRBJ2-7; D is possibly TRBD1 (5 bases). V was shortened by 0 bases and J by 3 bases, with 15 bases between the two germline ends. Germline assignment: CDR1 SGHAT and CDR2 FQNNGV. The CDR3 totals 16 residues. The CDR3 DNA sequence: TGTGCCAGCAGCTTAGATCCAGTGACAGCCAACTACGAGCAGTACTTC. This gives the protein CASSLDPVTANYEQYF. Drawing the rest from reference TRBV11-2 and TRBJ2-7, the complete variable domain is EAGVAQSPRYKIIEKRQSVAFWCNPISGHATLYWYQQILGQGPKLLIQFQNNGVVDDSQLPKDRFSAERLKGVDSTLKIQPAKLEDSAVYLCASSLDPVTANYEQYFGPGTRLTVT.

This clonotype was found many times. V and J are TRBV20-1 and TRBJ2-2; D is unresolved. From germline, CDR1 is DFQATT and CDR2 SNEGSKA (reference sequence). V was clipped by 3 bases and J by 0 bases, with 8 bases between them. The CDR3 runs 14 residues. In nucleotides, the CDR3 is TGCAGTGCTAGGGTCCCGCCGAACACCGGGGAGCTGTTTTTT. It is translated as CSARVPPNTGELFF.

This clonotype occurred many times. The CDR3 DNA sequence: TGTGCCAGCAGCCCACACCCCGGGGAGCAGTTCTTC. Amino acids: CASSPHPGEQFF. The chain couples TRBV7-3 to TRBJ2-1; D not certain. Trimming removed 5 bases at V and 10 bases at J, with 12 bases between. Germline CDR1 and CDR2: SGHTA and FQGTGA. CDR3 length: 12 residues.

This clonotype was found many times. This sequence joins TRBV20-1 and TRBJ2-7; D perhaps matches TRBD2 (5 bases). Germline V gene sequence: CDR1 DFQATT, CDR2 SNEGSKA (reference sequence). The V gene lost 1 base and the J gene lost 6 bases, with 16 bases spanning the gap. The CDR3 sequence is 14 residues long. The CDR3 reads CSARAPPRGSEQYF. CDR3 sequence (DNA): TGCAGTGCTAGAGCGCCCCCCCGTGGGAGCGAGCAGTACTTC.

A word on this clonotype: This may be a read error, as it is one base from a much larger clone. The chain uses TRBV12-3 or TRBV12-4 and TRBJ2-1, with 10 nucleotides matching TRBD2. The CDR3 extends over 18 amino acids. The DNA for the CDR3 is TGTGCCTGCAGTTTTCGGTCTTCTAGCGGGAGTCTCCACAATGAGCAGTTCTTC. It codes for CACSFRSSSGSLHNEQFF.

A few counts support this clonotype. This chain joins TRBV6-5 and TRBJ1-4; a weak D match, TRBD1 (5 bases). The germline CDR1 and CDR2 sequences are MNHEY and SVGAGI. Trimming pared 0 bases from V and 7 bases from J, leaving 12 bases between. The CDR3 contains 15 residues. This chain's CDR3 is CASSYSGPQGEKLFF. The CDR3 nucleotides read TGTGCCAGCAGTTACTCTGGGCCCCAGGGTGAAAAACTGTTTTTT.

This clonotype was observed at least ten times. This rearrangement joins TRBV7-9 to TRBJ1-2; 7 bases agree with TRBD1. The CDR3 extends over 13 amino acids. Germline trimming cut 5 bases from V and 2 bases from J; bases unmatched to any gene: 2. Germline lookup yields CDR1 SEHNR and CDR2 FQNEAQ (reference sequence). The CDR3 sequence: CASSQGQNYGYTF. DNA of the CDR3: TGTGCCAGCAGCCAGGGACAGAACTATGGCTACACCTTC.

The chain uses TRBV9 and TRBJ2-2; D gene unclear. The CDR3 is made up of 15 amino acids. The V end lost 2 bases, the J end lost 1 base, and 9 bases lay between the germline ends. Germline V gene data show CDR1 as SGDLS and CDR2 as YYNGEE. CDR3 sequence (DNA): TGTGCCAGCAGCGTTGATCTACAGAACACCGGGGAGCTGTTTTTT. This encodes CASSVDLQNTGELFF. The full variable domain, rest sourced from reference TRBV9 and TRBJ2-2, is DSGVTQTPKHLITATGQRVTLRCSPRSGDLSVYWYQQSLDQGLQFLIQYYNGEERAKGNILERFSAQQFPDLHSELNLSSLELGDSALYFCASSVDLQNTGELFFGEGSRLTVL.

This clonotype was counted a few times. V and J are TRBV3-1 and TRBJ1-4; 12 bases map to TRBD1. There are 14 residues in the CDR3. V dropped 3 bases and J dropped 8; count of bases not matched to a gene: 1. CDR1 and CDR2 from the germline V gene are LGHDT and YNNKEL (reference sequence). Written as DNA, the CDR3 is TGTGCCAGCAGCCACGGGACAGGGGGCGAAAAACTGTTTTTT. This translates into CASSHGTGGEKLFF.

This clonotype was counted ten times or more. The rearrangement links TRBV5-1 to TRBJ2-7; D unclear. The CDR3 covers 15 residues. V was shortened by 4 bases and J by 0 bases, with 14 bases between the two germline ends. Germline V gene lookup returns CDR1 SGHRS and CDR2 YFSETQ. The CDR3 DNA follows: TGCGCCAGCAGCCCGACGGTTGGGGACTCCTACGAGCAGTACTTC. This encodes CASSPTVGDSYEQYF.

This clonotype was seen ten or more times. The rearrangement uses TRBV20-1 and TRBJ2-1, with D possibly matching TRBD2 (5 bases). CDR1 DFQATT and CDR2 SNEGSKA come from the germline V gene (reference sequence). V lost 0 bases, J lost 9 bases, and 15 bases lay in between. The CDR3 runs to 14 residues. The DNA for the CDR3 is TGCAGTGCTAGAGATGGTGCCGGCCGGGGTGAGCAGTTCTTC. Translating it yields CSARDGAGRGEQFF.

This clonotype was counted ten times or more. CDR3 nucleotides: TGTGCCAGCAGCTGGACTAGCTACAATGAGCAGTTCTTC. Protein sequence: CASSWTSYNEQFF. The chain has TRBV7-2 and TRBJ2-1, with TRBD2 identical over 7 bases. With V trimmed by 4 bases and J by 3 bases, 0 bases remained unmatched. The CDR3 runs 13 residues. The germline gives CDR1 SGHTA, CDR2 FQGNSA.

This clonotype was observed many times. The rearrangement uses TRBV12-3 or TRBV12-4 and TRBJ2-7, with 7 bases fitting TRBD2. The CDR3 sequence is 14 residues long. V lost 8 bases to trimming and J lost 6 bases; unmatched junction nucleotides: 13. The CDR3 DNA reads TGTGCCAGCGGCCGACCTGGGGGGGTAGGCGAGCAGTACTTC. Its translation is CASGRPGGVGEQYF.

In its sample, this clonotype was seen a few times. The gene calls are TRBV7-3 and TRBJ2-1, with a weak D call TRBD2 (5 bases). Germline V CDR1 and CDR2: SGHTA, FQGTGA. V was cut by 2 bases and J by 7 bases, with 12 bases left in between. The CDR3 totals 14 residues. The CDR3 here is CASSLGPSRNEQFF. CDR3 DNA sequence: TGTGCCAGCAGCTTAGGGCCTAGCAGGAATGAGCAGTTCTTC.

This clonotype was seen a few times. This chain links TRBV30 with TRBJ2-4; weak D call: TRBD2 (7 bases). Germline CDR1 GTSNPN, CDR2 SVGIG (reference sequence). The ends were cut back, 5 bases at V and 0 bases at J, with 14 bases in the middle. CDR3 length: 15 amino acids. The CDR3, as DNA: TGTGCCTGGGGAGGGGGGGTACTAGCCAAAAACATTCAGTACTTC. Amino acid sequence: CAWGGGVLAKNIQYF.

Comment on this clonotype: Sequence at one end of the junction differs from germline and may be a read error. This chain connects TRBV18 to TRBJ2-7; D remains unclear. Germline CDR1 reads KGHSH; CDR2 reads LQKENI. This CDR3 is built from 14 residues. In nucleotides, the CDR3 is TGTGCCAGCTCACCACCAGGGTTGACCTACAAGCAGTACTTC. Protein: CASSPPGLTYKQYF. The full variable domain, in which reference TRBV18 and TRBJ2-7 provide the parts outside the CDR3, is NAGVMQNPRHLVRRRGQEARLRCSPMKGHSHVYWYRQLPEEGLKFMVYLQKENIIDESGMPKERFSAEFPKEGPSILRIQQVVRGDSAAYFCASSPPGLTYKQYFGPGTRLTVT.

The sample holds many counts of this clonotype. The genes are TRBV7-9 and TRBJ2-1; D is uncertain. The germline CDR1 and CDR2 sequences are SEHNR and FQNEAQ (reference sequence). CDR3 size: 17 residues. Trimming shortened V by 0 bases and J by 3 bases, and 15 bases separated the two germline ends. The CDR3 DNA is TGTGCCAGCAGCTTAGCGCTCAGAACTCTAAACTACAATGAGCAGTTCTTC. Translation: CASSLALRTLNYNEQFF.